These 29 T cell receptor beta chains came from one sample sequenced in a study of blood T cell repertoires in COVID-19. Sequencing was performed with immunoSEQ multiplex PCR; in TCRdb, only in-frame clones are kept and a portion is missing. The sample consists of 230,000 or so clones, around four fifths of them appearing once. Sequencing used peripheral blood. These receptors all come from a man aged 25-45 years with active or convalescent COVID-19.

The rearrangement joins TRBV7-9 to TRBJ2-7, with 15 nucleotides matching TRBD2. The length of the CDR3 is 15 residues. After removal of 5 bases from V and 4 bases from J, the junction contained 3 bases not matched to a gene. CDR1 SEHNR and CDR2 FQNEAQ come from the germline V gene (reference sequence). CDR3 sequence (DNA): TGTGCCAGCAGCACCGGGACTAGCGGGGGGTACGAGCAGTACTTC. This translates into CASSTGTSGGYEQYF.

V usage is TRBV7-9 and J usage is TRBJ2-6; D uncertain. Germline V CDR1 and CDR2: SEHNR, FQNEAQ (reference sequence). The CDR3 is made up of 14 amino acids. The V end lost 5 bases, the J end lost 4 bases, and 9 bases lay between the germline ends. The CDR3 protein is CASSPTSGANVLTF. CDR3 sequence (DNA): TGTGCCAGCAGCCCCACTTCGGGGGCCAACGTCCTGACTTTC.

This chain joins TRBV3-1 (or the pseudogene TRBV3-2) and TRBJ1-3; D remains ambiguous. The CDR3 is made up of 17 amino acids. Deletions cut 0 bases from V and 0 bases from J, with 12 bases between. CDR1 is LGHDT, CDR2 YNNKEL, per germline (reference sequence). Here the CDR3 reads CASSQDRCLLSGNTIYF. Written as DNA, the CDR3 is TGTGCCAGCAGCCAAGATCGGTGTTTACTCTCTGGAAACACCATATATTTT.

CDR3 DNA: TGTGCCAGCGGGCGGCGGGGGGAGGATGATACGCAGTATTTT. This gives the protein CASGRRGEDDTQYF. V is TRBV5-8 and J is TRBJ2-3, with 8 bases that match TRBD2. This CDR3 comprises 14 residues. The V segment lost 7 bases and the J segment 6 bases; nucleotides outside the gene matches: 10. Germline lookup yields CDR1 SGHTS and CDR2 YDEGEE.

The chain joins TRBV28 to TRBJ2-6; weak D call: TRBD2 (7 bases). The V gene's germline CDR1 is MDHEN and CDR2 SYDVKM. Trimming removed 3 bases from V and 0 bases from J, with 12 bases in between. There are 17 residues in the CDR3. CDR3 sequence (DNA): TGTGCCAGCAGTTTTGGGGGGGGCGGCTCTGGGGCCAACGTCCTGACTTTC. Its translation is CASSFGGGGSGANVLTF.

CDR3 coding DNA: TGTGCCAGCAGCCAAAGCGGGAGTGAGACCCAGTACTTC. It is translated as CASSQSGSETQYF. V is TRBV14 and J is TRBJ2-5, with 8 nucleotides matching TRBD2. This CDR3 spans 13 amino acids. Unmatched junction bases numbered 1, after V lost 2 bases and J lost 5 bases. Germline V CDR1 and CDR2: SGHDN, FVKESK.

V usage is TRBV9 and J usage is TRBJ2-1, with 9 bases fitting TRBD2. Trimming at V came to 4 bases and at J to 4 bases, leaving 6 bases not matched to a gene. The CDR3 totals 15 residues. CDR1 is SGDLS and CDR2 is YYNGEE in the germline V gene. The CDR3 protein is CASSTRLAGYNEQFF. CDR3 in DNA: TGTGCCAGCAGCACCCGGCTAGCGGGGTACAATGAGCAGTTCTTC.

The chain has TRBV4-3 and TRBJ2-3; 11 bases align to TRBD2. This CDR3 comprises 20 residues. The germline gives CDR1 LGHNA, CDR2 YSLEER. With V trimmed by 0 bases and J by 1 base, 12 bases remained unmatched. The CDR3 coding sequence is TGCGCCAGCAGCCAAGATCCCGGGGGACTAGCGGACGGGGGCACAGATACGCAGTATTTT. The encoded protein is CASSQDPGGLADGGTDTQYF.

The V gene is TRBV18, the J gene TRBJ1-2; maybe TRBD1 (5 bases). The CDR3 runs 13 residues. The V end lost 5 bases, the J end lost 7 bases, and 14 bases lay between the germline ends. CDR1 is KGHSH and CDR2 is LQKENI in the germline V gene. The CDR3 loop reads CASSSGEGSGYTF. CDR3 DNA sequence: TGTGCCAGCTCATCCGGGGAGGGGAGTGGCTACACCTTC.

CDR3 residues: CASSYGLAGGLGQETQYF. The CDR3 nucleotides are TGTGCCAGCAGCTACGGACTAGCGGGGGGGCTGGGGCAAGAGACCCAGTACTTC. The chain has TRBV7-2 and TRBJ2-5, with 15 nucleotides matching TRBD2. The CDR3 has 18 residues. The junction had 8 bases not matched to a gene; V was cut back by 4 bases and J by 2 bases. The germline CDR1 and CDR2 sequences are SGHTA and FQGNSA.

The chain links TRBV13 to TRBJ1-1; TRBD1 agrees at 8 bases. Germline-derived CDR1 and CDR2 are PRHDT and FYEKMQ (reference sequence). The V gene end was trimmed by 4 bases and the J gene end by 4 bases; junction bases not matched to a gene: 8. The CDR3 is 15 amino acids. CDR3 sequence: CASSSQGALGTEAFF. DNA for the CDR3: TGTGCCAGCAGCTCGCAGGGGGCTTTAGGCACTGAAGCTTTCTTT.

This clone showed up just once. V and J are TRBV18 and TRBJ2-7, with D tentatively TRBD2 (6 bases). Germline V gene sequence: CDR1 KGHSH, CDR2 LQKENI. Trimming left V 1 base short and J 5 bases short, with 12 bases between. The CDR3 contains 14 residues. CDR3 protein: CASSPQSGRNEQYF. The CDR3 nucleotides are TGTGCCAGCTCACCACAGTCGGGGAGGAACGAGCAGTACTTC.

The V gene is TRBV6-6, the J gene TRBJ2-1; tentative D call: TRBD1 (6 bases). The V and J ends lost 7 bases and 0 bases respectively, with 13 bases between them. CDR1 is MNHNY and CDR2 is SVGAGI in the germline V gene (reference sequence). The CDR3 has 15 residues. CDR3 in amino acids: CASTFGTFSYNEQFF. CDR3 sequence (DNA): TGTGCCAGCACCTTCGGGACATTCTCCTACAATGAGCAGTTCTTC.

V and J are TRBV10-1 and TRBJ2-1, with a possible D match to TRBD1 (6 bases). This CDR3 contains 13 residues. Trimming took off 9 bases at V and 5 bases at J, with 14 bases between the two ends. From germline, CDR1 is WNHNN and CDR2 SYGVQD (reference sequence). This CDR3 reads CASSTGGNNEQFF. The CDR3 DNA is TGCGCCAGTTCGACAGGTGGGAACAATGAGCAGTTCTTC.

The CDR3 DNA sequence: TGTGCCAGTAGTATAGCGGGGAGGGCCGGGTATGAGCAGTTCTTC. It encodes CASSIAGRAGYEQFF. This chain uses TRBV19 with TRBJ2-1; 7 bases match TRBD2. The CDR3 runs 15 residues. The germline gives CDR1 LNHDA, CDR2 SQIVND (reference sequence). Unmatched junction bases numbered 8, after V lost 1 base and J lost 8 bases.

The chain couples TRBV4-3 to TRBJ2-7; D uncertain. Germline CDR1 and CDR2: LGHNA and YSLEER. This CDR3 region has 14 residues. Trimming pared 0 bases from V and 0 bases from J, leaving 6 bases between. The CDR3 region is CASSQDISSYEQYF. CDR3 DNA sequence: TGCGCCAGCAGCCAAGATATCAGCTCCTACGAGCAGTACTTC.

This clone came up a few times. The chain links TRBV4-3 to TRBJ2-1, with a possible D match to TRBD2 (5 bases). The CDR3 runs to 18 residues. The germline gives CDR1 LGHNA, CDR2 YSLEER. With 0 bases removed from V and 0 bases from J, the gap between germline ends came to 15 bases. The CDR3 region has the DNA TGCGCCAGCAGCCAAGATTACGGGGTGATCAGCTCCTACAATGAGCAGTTCTTC. This encodes CASSQDYGVISSYNEQFF.

V gene TRBV4-3 combines with J gene TRBJ2-1; D may be TRBD1 (6 bases). V was shortened by 4 bases and J by 10 bases, with 17 bases between the two germline ends. The CDR3 is 14 amino acids. Germline CDR1 reads LGHNA; CDR2 reads YSLEER. CDR3 coding DNA: TGCGCCAGCAGCCCCGGTGGGGGCTACGGCGAGCAGTTCTTC. This encodes CASSPGGGYGEQFF.

This sequence joins TRBV24-1 and TRBJ1-1, with 8 bases identical to TRBD1. Germline loops: CDR1 KGHDR, CDR2 SFDVKD. V lost 5 bases and J lost 5; bases outside the gene matches: 3. The CDR3 has 13 residues. The CDR3 coding sequence is TGTGCCACCAGTGCAGGGGGCAGAACTGAAGCTTTCTTT. Protein sequence: CATSAGGRTEAFF.

The chain is built from TRBV12-3 or TRBV12-4 and TRBJ1-5, with D unresolved. The CDR3 runs 13 residues. V was shortened by 2 bases and J by 6 bases, with 8 bases between the two germline ends. The CDR3 loop is CASSLRPGQPQHF. CDR3 coding DNA: TGTGCCAGCAGTTTACGTCCCGGTCAGCCCCAGCATTTT.

J is TRBJ2-2 and V is TRBV7-9; TRBD2 aligns across 10 bases. From germline, CDR1 is SEHNR and CDR2 FQNEAQ (reference sequence). This CDR3 comprises 15 residues. J lost 4 bases, V lost 5 bases, and 4 bases had no gene match. CDR3 sequence: CASSGLAEITGELFF. The CDR3 DNA sequence: TGTGCCAGCAGCGGACTAGCGGAGATCACCGGGGAGCTGTTTTTT. Full variable domain (remainder filled in from reference TRBV7-9 and TRBJ2-2): DTGVSQNPRHKITKRGQNVTFRCDPISEHNRLYWYRQTLGQGPEFLTYFQNEAQLEKSRLLSDRFSAERPKGSFSTLEIQRTEQGDSAMYLCASSGLAEITGELFFGEGSRLTVL.

The chain carries TRBV5-8 and TRBJ1-5; D is uncertain. CDR1 is SGHTS and CDR2 is YDEGEE in the germline V gene. There are 12 residues in the CDR3. The V gene lost 4 bases and the J gene lost 5 bases, with 7 bases spanning the gap. The CDR3 here is CASSEADQPQHF. The CDR3 nucleotides are TGTGCCAGCAGCGAGGCTGATCAGCCCCAGCATTTT.

The CDR3 is CASSSGPGYTDTQYF. CDR3 nucleotides: TGTGCCAGCAGCTCTGGACCAGGGTACACAGATACGCAGTATTTT. This sequence joins TRBV21-1 and TRBJ2-3; the tabulated D call, TRBD1, remains unverified against the DNA. TRBV21-1 is a recognized pseudogene. The CDR3 spans 15 residues.

The chain carries TRBV19 and TRBJ2-7; 13 bases map to TRBD2. Trimming at V came to 4 bases and at J to 1 base, leaving 16 bases not matched to a gene. Per germline, CDR1 LNHDA and CDR2 SQIVND (reference sequence). This CDR3 is 20 amino acids long. CDR3 loop: CASSRFSIATSGGQSYEQYF. The CDR3 bases are TGTGCCAGTAGTAGGTTTTCGATCGCGACTAGCGGGGGGCAATCCTACGAGCAGTACTTC.

J is TRBJ2-1 and V is TRBV5-6, with D perhaps matching TRBD2 (5 bases). From germline, CDR1 is SGHDT and CDR2 YYEEEE. There are 13 residues in the CDR3. Trimming pared 0 bases from V and 10 bases from J, leaving 11 bases between. CDR3 in amino acids: CASSLGGPGEQFF. CDR3 nucleotide sequence: TGTGCCAGCAGCTTGGGAGGGCCTGGGGAGCAGTTCTTC.

The V call is TRBV6-5, the J call TRBJ1-2, with D maybe TRBD1 (5 bases). The germline V and J ends were trimmed by 5 bases and 8 bases, with 9 bases remaining between them. Germline V gene data show CDR1 as MNHEY and CDR2 as SVGAGI. CDR3 length equals 11 residues. CDR3 in DNA: TGTGCCAGCAGTCCAGGGCGCGGCTACACCTTC. Translating it yields CASSPGRGYTF.

V is TRBV9 and J is TRBJ1-2, with TRBD1 identical over 7 bases. The V and J ends lost 4 bases and 8 bases, in that order; junction bases with no gene match: 8. Germline V CDR1 and CDR2: SGDLS, YYNGEE. The CDR3 consists of 13 residues. The CDR3 bases are TGTGCCAGCAGCCGAGGGGGCGCGGAGGGCTACACCTTC. This gives the protein CASSRGGAEGYTF.

The chain links TRBV9 to TRBJ1-5, with TRBD1 identical over 7 bases. V was pared by 4 bases and J by 2 bases, with 3 bases of the junction left unmatched. CDR1 is SGDLS and CDR2 is YYNGEE in the germline V gene. The CDR3 sequence is 14 residues long. The CDR3, as DNA: TGTGCCAGCAGCCGCCAGGGGGGCAATCAGCCCCAGCATTTT. Residues: CASSRQGGNQPQHF.

This clone was found once. The chain recombines TRBV2 with TRBJ1-1; no definite D call. Germline V gene sequence: CDR1 SNHLY, CDR2 FYNNEI. Trimming took 4 bases from V and 8 from J, leaving 8 bases between them. The CDR3 contains 11 residues. The CDR3 here is CASSGAGEAFF. The CDR3 DNA follows: TGTGCCAGCAGTGGGGCGGGGGAAGCTTTCTTT.